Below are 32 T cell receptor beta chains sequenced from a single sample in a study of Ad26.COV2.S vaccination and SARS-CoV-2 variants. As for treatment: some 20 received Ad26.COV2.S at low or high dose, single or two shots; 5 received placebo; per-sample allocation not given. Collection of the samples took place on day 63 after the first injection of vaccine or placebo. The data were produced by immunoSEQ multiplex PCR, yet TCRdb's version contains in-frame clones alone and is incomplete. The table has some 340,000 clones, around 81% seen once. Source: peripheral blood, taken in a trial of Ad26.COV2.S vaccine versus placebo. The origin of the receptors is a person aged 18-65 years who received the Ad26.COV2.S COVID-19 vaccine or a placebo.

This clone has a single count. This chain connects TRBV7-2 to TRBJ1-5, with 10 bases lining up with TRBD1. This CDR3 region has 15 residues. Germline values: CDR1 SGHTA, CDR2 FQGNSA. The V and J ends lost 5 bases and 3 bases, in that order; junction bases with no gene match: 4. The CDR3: CASSRGQGPNQPQHF. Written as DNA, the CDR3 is TGTGCCAGCAGCCGGGGACAGGGGCCCAATCAGCCCCAGCATTTT.

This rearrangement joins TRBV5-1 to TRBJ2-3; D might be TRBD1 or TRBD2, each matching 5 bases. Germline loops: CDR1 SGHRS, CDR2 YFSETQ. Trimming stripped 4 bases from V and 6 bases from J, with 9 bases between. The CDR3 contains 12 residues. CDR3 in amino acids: CASSPWGDTQYF. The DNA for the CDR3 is TGCGCCAGCAGCCCCTGGGGGGATACGCAGTATTTT.

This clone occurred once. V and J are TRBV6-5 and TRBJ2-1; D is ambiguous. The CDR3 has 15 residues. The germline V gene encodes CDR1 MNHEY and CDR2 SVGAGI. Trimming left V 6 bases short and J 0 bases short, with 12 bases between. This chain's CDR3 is CASRTDQSSYNEQFF. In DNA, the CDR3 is TGTGCCAGCAGGACCGATCAAAGCTCCTACAATGAGCAGTTCTTC.

CDR3 nucleotides: TGCGCCAGCAGCTTGATGGGCAGGGAAACTGAAGCTTTCTTT. This sequence encodes CASSLMGRETEAFF. This chain links TRBV5-1 with TRBJ1-1, with D possibly TRBD1 on 5 matching bases. V was clipped by 1 base and J by 5 bases, with 12 bases between them. From germline, CDR1 is SGHRS and CDR2 YFSETQ. The length of the CDR3 is 14 residues.

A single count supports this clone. The CDR3 sequence: CASSRGTGHYGYTF. The CDR3 nucleotides are TGTGCCAGCAGCCGGGGGACAGGGCACTATGGCTACACCTTC. The rearrangement uses TRBV3-1 (or the pseudogene TRBV3-2) and TRBJ1-2, with 9 bases fitting TRBD1. The germline V gene encodes CDR1 LGHDT and CDR2 YNNKEL (reference sequence). The V segment lost 4 bases and the J segment 3 bases; nucleotides outside the gene matches: 3. The CDR3 runs 14 residues.

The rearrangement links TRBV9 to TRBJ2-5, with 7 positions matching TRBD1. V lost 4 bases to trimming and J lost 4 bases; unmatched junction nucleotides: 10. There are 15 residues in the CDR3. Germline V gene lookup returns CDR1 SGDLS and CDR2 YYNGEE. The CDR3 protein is CASSPRTGIRETQYF. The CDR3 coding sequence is TGTGCCAGCAGCCCCCGGACAGGCATCCGAGAGACCCAGTACTTC.

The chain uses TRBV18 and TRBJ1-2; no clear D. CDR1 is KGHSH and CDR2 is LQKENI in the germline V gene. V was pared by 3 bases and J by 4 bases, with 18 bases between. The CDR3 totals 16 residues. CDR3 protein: CASSPSIPNFSYGYTF. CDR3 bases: TGTGCCAGCTCACCCTCAATCCCTAATTTTAGCTATGGCTACACCTTC.

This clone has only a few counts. The CDR3 nucleotides read TGCGCCAGCAGCTACCGACAGGGGAACACCGGGGAGCTGTTTTTT. Encoded protein: CASSYRQGNTGELFF. The V call is TRBV5-1, the J call TRBJ2-2; 7 nucleotides line up with TRBD1. Trimming cost V 3 bases and J 1 base; bases outside gene matches: 3. Germline CDR1 and CDR2: SGHRS and YFSETQ. The CDR3 runs 15 residues.

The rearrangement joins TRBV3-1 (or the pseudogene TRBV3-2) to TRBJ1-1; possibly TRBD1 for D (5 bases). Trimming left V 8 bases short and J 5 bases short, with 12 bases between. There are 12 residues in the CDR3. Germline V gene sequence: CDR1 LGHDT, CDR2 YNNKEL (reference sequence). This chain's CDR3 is CASGGWGTEAFF. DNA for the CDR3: TGTGCCAGCGGCGGTTGGGGGACTGAAGCTTTCTTT.

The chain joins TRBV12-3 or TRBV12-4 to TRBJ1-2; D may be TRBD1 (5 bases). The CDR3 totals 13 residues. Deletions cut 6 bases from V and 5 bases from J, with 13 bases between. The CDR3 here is CASSKGTPYGYTF. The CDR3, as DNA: TGTGCCAGCAGCAAGGGGACCCCATATGGCTACACCTTC.

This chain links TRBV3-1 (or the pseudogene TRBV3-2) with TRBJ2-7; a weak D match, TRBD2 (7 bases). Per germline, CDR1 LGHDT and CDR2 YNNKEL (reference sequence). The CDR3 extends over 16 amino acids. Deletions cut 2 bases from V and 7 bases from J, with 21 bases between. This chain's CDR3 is CASSQRGGLRVREQYF. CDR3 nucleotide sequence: TGTGCCAGCAGCCAAAGGGGGGGGCTTCGGGTACGGGAGCAGTACTTC.

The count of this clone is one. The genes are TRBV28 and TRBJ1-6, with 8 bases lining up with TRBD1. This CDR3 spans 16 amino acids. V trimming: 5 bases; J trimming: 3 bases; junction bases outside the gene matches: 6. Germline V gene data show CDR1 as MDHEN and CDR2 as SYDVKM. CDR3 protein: CASSTGGVDYNSPLHF. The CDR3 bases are TGTGCCAGCAGTACAGGGGGGGTGGACTATAATTCACCCCTCCACTTT.

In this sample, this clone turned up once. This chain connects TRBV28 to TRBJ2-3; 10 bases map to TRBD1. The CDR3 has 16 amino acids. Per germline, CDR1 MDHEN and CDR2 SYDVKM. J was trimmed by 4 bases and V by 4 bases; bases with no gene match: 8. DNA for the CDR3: TGTGCCAGCAGTTCCCTCGGGACAGGGGACGCAGATACGCAGTATTTT. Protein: CASSSLGTGDADTQYF. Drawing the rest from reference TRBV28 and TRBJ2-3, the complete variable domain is DVKVTQSSRYLVKRTGEKVFLECVQDMDHENMFWYRQDPGLGLRLIYFSYDVKMKEKGDIPEGYSVSREKKERFSLILESASTNQTSMYLCASSSLGTGDADTQYFGPGTRLTVL.

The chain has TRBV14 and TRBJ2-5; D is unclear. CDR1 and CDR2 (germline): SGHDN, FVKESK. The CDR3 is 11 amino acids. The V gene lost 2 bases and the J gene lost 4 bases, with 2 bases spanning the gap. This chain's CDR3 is CASSQTETQYF. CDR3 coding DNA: TGTGCCAGCAGCCAAACAGAGACCCAGTACTTC.

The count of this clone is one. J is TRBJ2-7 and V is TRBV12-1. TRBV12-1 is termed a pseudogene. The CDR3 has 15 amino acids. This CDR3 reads CASSLRNPARYEQYF. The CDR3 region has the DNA TGTGCCAGCAGCTTAAGAAATCCCGCCCGTTACGAGCAGTACTTC.

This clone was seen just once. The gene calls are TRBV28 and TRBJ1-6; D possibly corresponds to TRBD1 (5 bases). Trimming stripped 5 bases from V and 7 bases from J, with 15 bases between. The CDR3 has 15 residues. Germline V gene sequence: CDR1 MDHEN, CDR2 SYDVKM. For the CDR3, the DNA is TGTGCCAGCAGTCCGGTTTGGGGGGGAAATTCACCCCTCCACTTT. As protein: CASSPVWGGNSPLHF.

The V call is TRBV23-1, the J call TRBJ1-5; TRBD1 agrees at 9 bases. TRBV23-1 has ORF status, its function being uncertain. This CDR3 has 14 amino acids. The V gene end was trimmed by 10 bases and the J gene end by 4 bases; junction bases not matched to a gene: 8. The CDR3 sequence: CATGTGLGNQPQHF. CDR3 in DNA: TGCGCCACCGGGACAGGGTTGGGTAATCAGCCCCAGCATTTT.

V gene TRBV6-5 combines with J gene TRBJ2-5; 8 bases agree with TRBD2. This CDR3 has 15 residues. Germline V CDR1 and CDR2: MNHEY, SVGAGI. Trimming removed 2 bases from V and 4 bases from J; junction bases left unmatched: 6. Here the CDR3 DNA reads TGTGCCAGCAGTTACCGCAGGAGCGGGGGAGAGACCCAGTACTTC. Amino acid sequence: CASSYRRSGGETQYF.

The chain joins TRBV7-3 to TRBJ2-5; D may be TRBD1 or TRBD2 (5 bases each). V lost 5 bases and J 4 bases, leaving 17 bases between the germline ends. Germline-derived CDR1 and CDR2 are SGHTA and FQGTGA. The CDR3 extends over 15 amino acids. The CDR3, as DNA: TGTGCCAGCAGCCCCGGGACCAACGTCCTAGAGACCCAGTACTTC. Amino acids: CASSPGTNVLETQYF.

The CDR3 region is CASSFGQGAVYGYTF. As DNA, the CDR3 is TGCGCCAGCAGCTTCGGACAGGGGGCCGTCTATGGCTACACCTTC. The chain carries TRBV5-1 and TRBJ1-2; 11 bases are shared with TRBD1. Germline lookup yields CDR1 SGHRS and CDR2 YFSETQ. The V and J ends lost 2 bases and 4 bases, in that order; junction bases with no gene match: 4. The CDR3 runs to 15 residues.

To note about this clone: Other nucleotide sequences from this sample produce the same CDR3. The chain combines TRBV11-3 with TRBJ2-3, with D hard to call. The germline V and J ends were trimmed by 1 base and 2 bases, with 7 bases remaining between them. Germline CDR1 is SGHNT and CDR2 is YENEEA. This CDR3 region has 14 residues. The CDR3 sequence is CASSLGAATDTQYF. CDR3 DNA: TGTGCCAGCAGCTTAGGAGCCGCCACAGATACGCAGTATTTT.

The CDR3 bases are TGCAGCGTTGGGTCCCGGGACAGCGTCTATGGCTACACCTTC. Amino acid sequence: CSVGSRDSVYGYTF. The rearrangement links TRBV29-1 to TRBJ1-2; 7 bases map to TRBD1. Germline V gives CDR1 SQVTM, CDR2 ANQGSEA. There are 14 residues in the CDR3. V was clipped by 4 bases and J by 4 bases; unmatched bases: 9.

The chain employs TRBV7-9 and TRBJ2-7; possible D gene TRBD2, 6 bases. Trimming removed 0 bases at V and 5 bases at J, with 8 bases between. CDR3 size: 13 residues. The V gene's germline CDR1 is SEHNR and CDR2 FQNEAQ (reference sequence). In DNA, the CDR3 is TGTGCCAGCAGCTTAGCGGGAGGCAACGAGCAGTACTTC. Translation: CASSLAGGNEQYF.

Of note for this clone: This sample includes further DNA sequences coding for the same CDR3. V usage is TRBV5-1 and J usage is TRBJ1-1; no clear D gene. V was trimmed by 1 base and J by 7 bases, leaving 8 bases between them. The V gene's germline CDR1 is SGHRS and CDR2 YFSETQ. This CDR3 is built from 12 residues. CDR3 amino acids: CASSLTGVEAFF. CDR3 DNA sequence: TGCGCCAGCAGCTTGACCGGTGTTGAAGCTTTCTTT.

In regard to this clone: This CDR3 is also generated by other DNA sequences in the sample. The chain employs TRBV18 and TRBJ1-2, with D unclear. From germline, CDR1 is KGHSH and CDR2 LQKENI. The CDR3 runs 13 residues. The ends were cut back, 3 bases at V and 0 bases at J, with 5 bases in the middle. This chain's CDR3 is CASSPSANYGYTF. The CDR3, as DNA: TGTGCCAGCTCACCGTCAGCTAACTATGGCTACACCTTC. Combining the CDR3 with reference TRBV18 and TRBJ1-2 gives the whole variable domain NAGVMQNPRHLVRRRGQEARLRCSPMKGHSHVYWYRQLPEEGLKFMVYLQKENIIDESGMPKERFSAEFPKEGPSILRIQQVVRGDSAAYFCASSPSANYGYTFGSGTRLTVV.

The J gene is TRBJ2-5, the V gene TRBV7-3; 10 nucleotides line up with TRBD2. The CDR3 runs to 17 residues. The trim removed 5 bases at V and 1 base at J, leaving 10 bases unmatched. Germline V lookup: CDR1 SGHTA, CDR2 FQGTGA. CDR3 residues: CASSPGVAGGVQETQYF. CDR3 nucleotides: TGTGCCAGCAGCCCAGGGGTAGCGGGGGGCGTCCAAGAGACCCAGTACTTC. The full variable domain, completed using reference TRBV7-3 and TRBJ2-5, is GAGVSQTPSNKVTEKGKYVELRCDPISGHTALYWYRQSLGQGPEFLIYFQGTGAADDSGLPNDRFFAVRPEGSVSTLKIQRTERGDSAVYLCASSPGVAGGVQETQYFGPGTRLLVL.

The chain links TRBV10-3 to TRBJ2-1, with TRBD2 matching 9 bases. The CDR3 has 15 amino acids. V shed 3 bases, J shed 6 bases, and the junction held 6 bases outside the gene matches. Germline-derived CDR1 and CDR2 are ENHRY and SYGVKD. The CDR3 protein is CAISESSGEGNEQFF. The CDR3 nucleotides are TGTGCCATCAGTGAATCTAGCGGGGAGGGCAATGAGCAGTTCTTC.

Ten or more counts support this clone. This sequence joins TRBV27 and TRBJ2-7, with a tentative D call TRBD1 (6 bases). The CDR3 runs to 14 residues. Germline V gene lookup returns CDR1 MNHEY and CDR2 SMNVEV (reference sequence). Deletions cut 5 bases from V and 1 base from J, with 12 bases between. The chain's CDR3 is CASSAPDRSYEQYF. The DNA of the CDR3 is TGTGCCAGCAGTGCCCCCGACAGGTCCTACGAGCAGTACTTC.

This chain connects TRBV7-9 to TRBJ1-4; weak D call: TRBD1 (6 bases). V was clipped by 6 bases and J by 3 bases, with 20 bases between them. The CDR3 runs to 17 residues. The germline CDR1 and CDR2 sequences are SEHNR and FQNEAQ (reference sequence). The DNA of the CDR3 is TGTGCCAGCAGTCCCCCAGTGGGGGGCGCATCTAATGAAAAACTGTTTTTT. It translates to CASSPPVGGASNEKLFF.

The CDR3 sequence is CASSHPTGQGGYTF. DNA of the CDR3: TGTGCCAGCAGCCACCCGACGGGACAGGGTGGCTACACCTTC. The chain combines TRBV7-9 with TRBJ1-2; 9 nucleotides line up with TRBD1. The CDR3 has 14 residues. In germline, CDR1 is SEHNR, CDR2 FQNEAQ (reference sequence). The junction had 8 bases not matched to a gene; V was cut back by 5 bases and J by 7 bases.

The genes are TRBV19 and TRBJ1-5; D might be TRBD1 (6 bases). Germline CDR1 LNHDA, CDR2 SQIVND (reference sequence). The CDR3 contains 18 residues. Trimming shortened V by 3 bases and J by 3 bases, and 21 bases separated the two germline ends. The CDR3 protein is CASSMGLAGGSDNQPQHF. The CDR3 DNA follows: TGTGCCAGTAGTATGGGTTTAGCTGGGGGCTCAGACAATCAGCCCCAGCATTTT.

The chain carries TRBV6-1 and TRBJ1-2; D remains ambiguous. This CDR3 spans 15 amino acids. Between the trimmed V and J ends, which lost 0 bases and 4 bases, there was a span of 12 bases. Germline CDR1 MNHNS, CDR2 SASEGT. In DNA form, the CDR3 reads TGTGCCAGCAGTGAAGCGCGAGACGTGGCCTATGGCTACACCTTC. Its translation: CASSEARDVAYGYTF.